This is a list of T cell receptor beta chains from one sample in a study of radiation and T cells in renal cell carcinoma. Assay: immunoSEQ multiplex PCR; the TCRdb copy retains only in-frame clones and omits some. The sample comprises about 86,000 clones, 70% to 90% of which are singletons, and around 9.4% rests with the top ten. Sequencing used blood, obtained from a patient whose treatment included radiotherapy and nephrectomy. These receptors were obtained from a man aged 45-65 years with renal cell carcinoma. Both conserved end residues are part of each CDR3. A D gene is named only where the DNA matches it firmly. Clone sizes are given selectively: once, few, many, or a class where the clone is expanded.

TRBV5-1	TRBD2	TRBJ2-1	NA	TGCGCCAGCAGCACACGACTAGCGGGGCTCAATGAGCAGTTCTTC	CASSTRLAGLNEQFF
TRBV5-1	TRBD2	TRBJ2-2	NA	TGCGCCAGCAGCTATTTAGCGGGGGGGCCCGGCGGGGAGCTGTTTTTT	CASSYLAGGPGGELFF
TRBV10-3	NA	TRBJ2-2	NA	TGTGCCATCAGTGATTGGACGGCGAACACCGGGGAGCTGTTTTTT	CAISDWTANTGELFF
TRBV27	TRBD1	TRBJ2-1	NA	TGTGCCAGCAGACCGGGACAGGACAACAATGAGCAGTTCTTC	CASRPGQDNNEQFF
TRBV18	NA	TRBJ2-1	NA	TGTGCCAGCTCACCGCCAAACGCAGGGAGGTACAATGAGCAGTTCTTC	CASSPPNAGRYNEQFF
TRBV7-9	TRBD1	TRBJ1-2	NA	TGTGCCAGCATTAGTTTAGACAGGGTCGAAGGTAAAGGCTACACCTTC	CASISLDRVEGKGYTF
TRBV11-2	NA	TRBJ1-4	NA	TGTGCCAGCAGCTTAATTCAGTCAGGCAGAACTAATGAAAAACTGTTTTTT	CASSLIQSGRTNEKLFF
TRBV6-5	NA	TRBJ1-3	few	TGTGCCAGCAGCCGCACCTCTGGAAACACCATATATTTT	CASSRTSGNTIYF
TRBV18	TRBD1	TRBJ2-7	NA	TGTGCCAGCTCACCCGGACAGGACTCCTACGAGCAGTACTTC	CASSPGQDSYEQYF
TRBV5-6	NA	TRBJ1-1	NA	TGTGCCAGCAGCTTGTTTTCCAGCACTGAAGCTTTCTTT	CASSLFSSTEAFF
TRBV4-2	NA	TRBJ2-1	NA	TGTGCCAGCAGCCAAGTATCTGGGGGGGCAGACAATGAGCAGTTCTTC	CASSQVSGGADNEQFF
TRBV5-5	NA	TRBJ1-2	NA	TGTGCCAGCAGCTTGGAGGGTGTCTATGGCTACACCTTC	CASSLEGVYGYTF
TRBV29-1	NA	TRBJ2-7	NA	TGCAGCGTTCTATGGACAGTTAGCTCCTACGAGCAGTACTTC	CSVLWTVSSYEQYF
TRBV7-8	TRBD2	TRBJ2-5	NA	TGTGCCAGCAGCCCCCGGATAGCGGGAGGCAAAGAGGAGACCCAGTACTTC	CASSPRIAGGKEETQYF
TRBV9	NA	TRBJ2-2	NA	TGTGCCAGCAGCGTAGGCCCAACCGGGGAGCTGTTTTTT	CASSVGPTGELFF
TRBV23-1	NA	TRBJ2-7	NA	TGCGCCAGCAGTCGGCCCGGGACACCATTCTCCTACGAGCAGTACTTC	CASSRPGTPFSYEQYF
TRBV7-2	NA	TRBJ2-7	NA	TGTGCCAGCAGCTTAGGCCCGGGGTGGGAGCAGTACTTC	CASSLGPGWEQYF
TRBV6-1	TRBD1	TRBJ1-1	NA	TGTGCCAGCAGGTTACAGGGGGCAGACACTGAAGCTTTCTTT	CASRLQGADTEAFF
TRBV21-1	NA	TRBJ1-3	NA	TGTGCCAGCAGCAAAGAGCCGGGGGTGCACTCTGGAAACACCATATATTTT	CASSKEPGVHSGNTIYF
TRBV5-1	TRBD1	TRBJ2-2	NA	TGCGCCAGCAGCTTGGCCTCGGCTTCAGGGGGCGGTCACGGGGAGCTGTTTTTT	CASSLASASGGGHGELFF
TRBV27	TRBD1	TRBJ1-1	NA	TGTGCCAGCAGTCCCGGGACAGGGCGAGGGAACACTGAAGCTTTCTTT	CASSPGTGRGNTEAFF
TRBV28	NA	TRBJ1-5	NA	TGTGCCAGCAGTCCATACAGGGATGGAGATAGCAATCAGCCCCAGCATTTT	CASSPYRDGDSNQPQHF
TRBV2	TRBD1	TRBJ2-7	NA	TGTGCCAGCAGGGAGGAGACAGGGGTAAGCTCCTACGAGCAGTACTTC	CASREETGVSSYEQYF